Below, one T cell receptor (beta chain) is given with its context. Losses at the gene ends were 5 bases for V and 4 bases for J; bases not matched to a gene: 9. Germline CDR1 SGHTA, CDR2 FQGNSA. CDR3 length: 15 amino acids. The data were taken from a study of cytomegalovirus exposure and HLA in healthy donors. The study ran its PCR with 60 Vbeta and 13 Jbeta primers. Here immunoSEQ multiplex PCR was the method, and the copy in TCRdb shows in-frame clones only, minus some. This table has roughly 80,000 clones, more than 65% appearing once. The sequenced sample consisted of PBMCs. This chain links TRBV7-2 with TRBJ2-7; 9 bases match TRBD2. The sequence was obtained from a woman aged 40 to 50 in good health and CMV-seropositive. The CDR3 region has the DNA TGTGCCAGCAGCGGAGGAGCGGGGGGAGCGTACGAGCAGTACTTC. It specifies CASSGGAGGAYEQYF.